The 19 T cell receptor beta chains below were found in one sample sequenced in a study of T cells in Graves' hyperthyroidism and ophthalmopathy. Researchers took RNA transcripts and amplified the TCR beta CDR3 regions from them. With the HTBI primer set, the TCR CDR3 went through a first round of RT-PCR. MiXCR, applied by TCRdb to the multiplex PCR reads, yields one record per CDR3 protein. The table records some 500,000 distinct CDR3 sequences, 15% to 20% of them present only once. Sequencing was performed on blood. Receptor source: a woman aged 30 to 39 with Graves' ophthalmopathy.

This clonotype has more than one count but fewer than ten. This chain links TRBV18 with TRBJ2-7; 7 bases fit TRBD1. Losses at the gene ends were 1 base for V and 5 bases for J; bases not matched to a gene: 5. The CDR3 totals 14 residues. The germline V gene has CDR1 KGHSH and CDR2 LQKENI. Here the CDR3 DNA reads TGTGCCAGCTCACCACAAGGGGGCCAAGACGAGCAGTACTTC. It translates to CASSPQGGQDEQYF.

This clonotype has ten or more counts. V and J are TRBV20-1 and TRBJ2-2, with TRBD2 identical over 7 bases. Per germline, CDR1 DFQATT and CDR2 SNEGSKA (reference sequence). The J segment lost 2 bases and the V segment lost 0 bases, leaving 3 bases of the junction unmatched. The CDR3 extends over 15 amino acids. This CDR3 is CSARERELNTGELFF. In DNA, the CDR3 is TGCAGTGCTAGAGAGCGGGAGCTTAACACCGGGGAGCTGTTTTTT.

This clonotype was observed a handful of times. This rearrangement joins TRBV7-9 to TRBJ2-7, with 9 bases matching TRBD2. Germline V gives CDR1 SEHNR, CDR2 FQNEAQ (reference sequence). V shed 1 base and J 7 bases; nucleotides not matched to a gene: 5. The CDR3 contains 14 residues. The CDR3 loop reads CASSLGLAGREQYF. The CDR3 region has the DNA TGTGCCAGCAGCTTAGGTCTAGCGGGGAGGGAGCAGTACTTC.

This clonotype was recorded once. The rearrangement links TRBV19 to TRBJ1-2, with D unresolved. With 5 bases removed from V and 2 bases from J, the gap between germline ends came to 6 bases. CDR3 length: 12 residues. The germline gives CDR1 LNHDA, CDR2 SQIVND (reference sequence). The CDR3 DNA is TGTGCCAGTAGTCTCATGAACTATGGCTACACCTTC. As protein: CASSLMNYGYTF.

This chain links TRBV20-1 with TRBJ2-1, with D possibly being TRBD1 or TRBD2 (5 bases each). Germline lookup yields CDR1 DFQATT and CDR2 SNEGSKA (reference sequence). V shed 7 bases and J shed 1 base, with 14 bases lying between them. CDR3 length equals 14 residues. Here the CDR3 reads CSGDQRTSYNEQFF. CDR3 DNA: TGCAGTGGGGACCAGCGTACATCCTACAATGAGCAGTTCTTC.

This clonotype was observed a handful of times. The V gene is TRBV5-1, the J gene TRBJ1-3, with TRBD1 matching over 7 bases. The CDR3 is made up of 16 amino acids. V lost 0 bases and J lost 0; bases outside the gene matches: 3. Germline CDR1 SGHRS, CDR2 YFSETQ. The CDR3 is CASSLGDSYSGNTIYF. CDR3 DNA sequence: TGCGCCAGCAGCTTGGGGGACAGCTACTCTGGAAACACCATATATTTT.

The CDR3 is CASSLGTEASPLYEQYF. The CDR3 coding sequence is TGTGCCAGCAGCCTTGGGACCGAAGCTTCGCCCCTCTACGAGCAGTACTTC. V usage is TRBV3-1 and J usage is TRBJ2-7, with D perhaps given as TRBD1 or TRBD2 (5 bases each). This CDR3 region has 17 residues. Germline V gene data show CDR1 as LGHDT and CDR2 as YNNKEL (reference sequence). The V end lost 4 bases, the J end lost 3 bases, and 22 bases lay between the germline ends.

The chain carries TRBV6-2 or TRBV6-3 and TRBJ2-2, with TRBD1 as a possible D gene (5 bases). Germline V gene data show CDR1 as MNHEY and CDR2 as SVGEGT. Trimming cost V 2 bases and J 1 base, with 8 bases left between them. The CDR3 length is 15 residues. The chain's CDR3 is CASSYLGQNTGELFF. The CDR3, as DNA: TGTGCCAGCAGTTACCTCGGACAGAACACCGGGGAGCTGTTTTTT.

The V gene is TRBV28, the J gene TRBJ2-2; possible D gene TRBD2, 6 bases. The ends were cut back, 2 bases at V and 7 bases at J, with 14 bases in the middle. Germline V gives CDR1 MDHEN, CDR2 SYDVKM. The CDR3 has 15 amino acids. CDR3 sequence reads: CASSLTAGGVGELFF. DNA for the CDR3: TGTGCCAGCAGTTTAACGGCAGGCGGGGTCGGGGAGCTGTTTTTT.

There are a few counts of this clonotype. The chain combines TRBV18 with TRBJ2-5, with D perhaps matching TRBD2 (5 bases). Germline assignment: CDR1 KGHSH and CDR2 LQKENI. Trimming took off 3 bases at V and 2 bases at J, with 13 bases between the two ends. This CDR3 comprises 15 residues. CDR3 DNA sequence: TGTGCCAGCTCACCCGGGGAGACCCTACAAGAGACCCAGTACTTC. Its translation is CASSPGETLQETQYF.

The chain uses TRBV6-1 and TRBJ2-1; 10 nucleotides align to TRBD2. The length of the CDR3 is 13 residues. CDR1 MNHNS and CDR2 SASEGT come from the germline V gene. V lost 10 bases to trimming and J lost 8 bases; unmatched junction nucleotides: 8. The CDR3 coding sequence is TGTGCCATTTCAGCGGGAGGGCCTTATGAGCAGTTCTTC. The encoded protein is CAISAGGPYEQFF.

This clonotype has only a few counts. V usage is TRBV10-3 and J usage is TRBJ2-7, with D possibly being TRBD1 (6 bases). Germline values: CDR1 ENHRY, CDR2 SYGVKD. V gave up 4 bases and J gave up 1 base, with 8 bases separating them. This CDR3 is built from 13 residues. DNA of the CDR3: TGTGCCATCAGTGGCGGACAGTCCTACGAGCAGTACTTC. Its translation is CAISGGQSYEQYF.

In this sample, this clonotype turned up a few times. The rearrangement links TRBV30 to TRBJ2-2; D is ambiguous. Germline V lookup: CDR1 GTSNPN, CDR2 SVGIG (reference sequence). The CDR3 is 11 residues long. Trimming removed 4 bases at V and 7 bases at J, with 7 bases between. CDR3 residues: CAWKAGGELFF. The CDR3 nucleotides are TGTGCCTGGAAAGCAGGCGGGGAGCTGTTTTTT. Using reference TRBV30 and TRBJ2-2 for the parts outside the CDR3, the full variable domain is SQTIHQWPATLVQPVGSPLSLECTVEGTSNPNLYWYRQAAGRGLQLLFYSVGIGQISSEVPQNLSASRPQDRQFILSSKKLLLSDSGFYLCAWKAGGELFFGEGSRLTVL.

This clonotype showed up many times. This chain connects TRBV6-1 to TRBJ1-1; 7 bases are a match to TRBD1. The V and J ends lost 5 bases and 4 bases, in that order; junction bases with no gene match: 4. The germline V gene encodes CDR1 MNHNS and CDR2 SASEGT. This CDR3 contains 13 residues. This CDR3 reads CASSPTGSTEAFF. The CDR3 nucleotides are TGTGCCAGCAGTCCGACAGGGAGCACTGAAGCTTTCTTT.

This clonotype was detected ten times or more. The CDR3 loop is CASSRGEGQPQHF. In DNA form, the CDR3 reads TGTGCCAGCAGCAGGGGAGAGGGCCAGCCCCAGCATTTT. The rearrangement links TRBV2 to TRBJ1-5, with D possibly matching TRBD1 (6 bases). V lost 6 bases, J lost 7 bases, and 13 bases lay in between. The CDR3 loop spans 13 amino acids. CDR1 is SNHLY, CDR2 FYNNEI, per germline.

There are many counts of this clonotype. CDR3 sequence (DNA): TGTGCCAGCAGCTCACCGCTACTCCAAGAGACCCAGTACTTC. Translated: CASSSPLLQETQYF. The V call is TRBV7-9, the J call TRBJ2-5, with D unresolved. The CDR3 has 14 residues. Trimming cost V 4 bases and J 1 base, with 10 bases left between them. The germline CDR1 and CDR2 sequences are SEHNR and FQNEAQ (reference sequence).

The V gene is TRBV20-1, the J gene TRBJ2-2, with 11 bases lining up with TRBD2. The CDR3 length is 16 residues. V was pared by 3 bases and J by 8 bases, with 11 bases of the junction left unmatched. Germline-derived CDR1 and CDR2 are DFQATT and SNEGSKA (reference sequence). CDR3 DNA sequence: TGCAGTGCTAGCCCGATTAGCGGGAGGGCATATGGGGAGCTGTTTTTT. Protein: CSASPISGRAYGELFF.

The rearrangement links TRBV28 to TRBJ1-4, with D possibly TRBD1 on 5 matching bases. Trimming took off 4 bases at V and 8 bases at J, with 23 bases between the two ends. The CDR3 is 17 residues long. The germline V gene has CDR1 MDHEN and CDR2 SYDVKM. The CDR3 is CASSSTWDPETHEKLFF. Here the CDR3 DNA reads TGTGCCAGCAGTTCGACCTGGGACCCAGAGACTCACGAAAAACTGTTTTTT.

Details on this clonotype: The germline gene is not matched at one end of the junction; a read error may be the cause. The chain uses TRBV2 and TRBJ2-7; the match to TRBD1 covers 7 bases. Germline values: CDR1 SNHLY, CDR2 FYNNEI. This CDR3 has 14 amino acids. CDR3 residues: CTSSDLGQPYEQYF. The CDR3 DNA is TGTACCAGCAGTGATTTGGGACAGCCCTACGAGCAGTACTTC.